What follows is one T cell receptor (beta chain) and its context. This sample stems from a study of blood T cell repertoires in COVID-19. At the level of the study: T cells, B-cell-depleted T cells, or PBMCs supplied cDNA or gDNA.

Study members were between about 18 and 100 years old and lived in approximately 25 US regions. Categorization into cohorts depended on clinical history that participants reported. Within 2 weeks before study entry, exposed participants met a COVID-19 case. Method: immunoSEQ multiplex PCR; TCRdb's copy keeps in-frame clones and lacks some. Among hundreds of thousands of clones, 82% were seen once, and the ten largest hold roughly 4.7%. V lost 10 bases to trimming and J lost 5 bases, with 10 bases between them. This CDR3 comprises 12 residues. Germline-derived CDR1 and CDR2 are KGHDR and SFDVKD. This sequence joins TRBV24-1 and TRBJ1-4; maybe TRBD1 (5 bases). The source is a man aged 40-49 years who had been exposed to COVID-19. Sequences were obtained from PBMCs or T cells enriched from blood (not recorded which). For the CDR3, the DNA is TGTGCCACTGCAGGGTCGAATGAAAAACTGTTTTTT. As protein: CATAGSNEKLFF.